Listed below are T cell receptor beta chains from one sample, sequenced in a study of OX40 agonist ivuxolimab in advanced cancers. The method was immunoSEQ multiplex PCR; TCRdb's version includes in-frame clones alone and lacks a portion of them. The sample includes around 95,000 clones, approximately 89% seen only once; the top ten take under 0.65%. Specimen: CD4+ or CD8+ T cells sorted from blood, collected in a trial of the OX40 agonist ivuxolimab. These receptors came from an adult with an advanced solid tumor such as melanoma, head and neck, liver or kidney cancer. CDR3s include the opening cysteine and the closing phenylalanine or tryptophan. A D gene is named only where the DNA matches it firmly. Clone size is shown for a subset of rows, as once, few, many or a class of expanded clone.

>TRBV5-1|.|TRBJ2-6|.
CASSLGRSGANVLTF
TGCGCCAGCAGCTTGGGAAGATCTGGGGCCAACGTCCTGACTTTC
>TRBV5-6|TRBD2|TRBJ2-5|.
CASSPLAVQETQYF
TGTGCCAGCTCCCCTCTAGCGGTTCAAGAGACCCAGTACTTC
>TRBV2|TRBD1|TRBJ1-2|.
CASSGQGNYGYTF
TGTGCCAGCAGTGGACAGGGTAACTATGGCTACACCTTC
>TRBV4-1|.|TRBJ2-1|once
CASSQDGLVIYNEQFF
TGCGCCAGCAGCCAAGATGGGCTAGTGATTTACAATGAGCAGTTCTTC
>TRBV15|TRBD2|TRBJ2-1|.
CATSRRTGTSGRGNEQFF
TGTGCCACCAGCAGAAGAACCGGGACTAGCGGGAGAGGCAATGAGCAGTTCTTC
>TRBV2|.|TRBJ1-1|.
CASSELNTEAFF
TGTGCCAGCAGTGAGTTGAACACTGAAGCTTTCTTT
>TRBV11-3|.|TRBJ2-4|.
CASSLGGSNENIQYF
TGTGCCAGCAGCCTTGGAGGGAGTAACGAAAACATTCAGTACTTC
>TRBV2|.|TRBJ2-3|.
CASPWTDSTDTQYF
TGTGCCAGCCCTTGGACAGACAGCACAGATACGCAGTATTTT
>TRBV4-1|TRBD2|TRBJ2-7|.
CASSLSERGEQYF
TGCGCCAGCAGCCTTAGTGAGCGGGGGGAGCAGTACTTC
>TRBV4-1|.|TRBJ2-2|.
CASSQGGAGAQTGELFF
TGCGCCAGCAGCCAAGGTGGGGCGGGGGCGCAGACCGGGGAGCTGTTTTTT
>TRBV7-6|TRBD1|TRBJ1-5|once
CASRRDRGRGPQHF
TGTGCCAGCAGACGAGACAGGGGCAGAGGGCCCCAGCATTTT
>TRBV7-7|.|TRBJ2-5|.
CASSPGFQETQYF
TGTGCTAGCAGCCCTGGGTTTCAAGAGACCCAGTACTTC
>TRBV7-2|.|TRBJ2-2|.
CASSLAGRIGELFF
TGTGCCAGCAGCTTAGCAGGGAGAATCGGGGAGCTGTTTTTT
>TRBV6-6|.|TRBJ1-5|.
CASSWPGNQPQHF
TGTGCCAGCAGCTGGCCCGGGAATCAGCCCCAGCATTTT
>TRBV7-2|.|TRBJ2-4|.
CASSHSKNIQYF
TGTGCCAGCAGTCACTCGAAAAACATTCAGTACTTC
>TRBV25-1|.|TRBJ2-5|.
CASTPPTVQETQYF
TGTGCCAGCACCCCTCCGACAGTTCAAGAGACCCAGTACTTC
>TRBV4-2|TRBD2|TRBJ2-1|once
CASSQGEGTNYNEQFF
TGTGCCAGCAGCCAAGGGGAAGGGACTAACTACAATGAGCAGTTCTTC
>TRBV6-1|TRBD2|TRBJ2-7|few
CASTWTSGPYEQYF
TGTGCCAGCACCTGGACTAGCGGGCCCTACGAGCAGTACTTC
>TRBV18|.|TRBJ2-7|.
CASSPPGSYEQYF
TGTGCCAGCTCACCCCCAGGATCCTACGAGCAGTACTTC
>TRBV6-5|TRBD2|TRBJ2-2|.
CASRGLAVTGELFF
TGTGCCAGCAGAGGGCTAGCGGTCACCGGGGAGCTGTTTTTT
>TRBV11-1|.|TRBJ2-2|.
CASSLGGSRAGELFF
TGTGCCAGCAGCTTAGGCGGCAGCCGGGCCGGGGAGCTGTTTTTT